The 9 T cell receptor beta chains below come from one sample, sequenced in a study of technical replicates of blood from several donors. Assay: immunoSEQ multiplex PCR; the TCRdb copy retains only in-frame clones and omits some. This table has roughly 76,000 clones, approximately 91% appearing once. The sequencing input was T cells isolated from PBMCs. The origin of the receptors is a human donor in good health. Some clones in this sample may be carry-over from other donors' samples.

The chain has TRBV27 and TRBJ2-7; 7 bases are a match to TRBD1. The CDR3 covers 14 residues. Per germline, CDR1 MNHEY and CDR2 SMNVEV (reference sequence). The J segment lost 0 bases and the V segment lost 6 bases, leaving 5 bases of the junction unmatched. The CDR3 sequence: CASRPTGISYEQYF. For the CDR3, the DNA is TGTGCCAGCAGGCCGACAGGGATCTCCTACGAGCAGTACTTC.

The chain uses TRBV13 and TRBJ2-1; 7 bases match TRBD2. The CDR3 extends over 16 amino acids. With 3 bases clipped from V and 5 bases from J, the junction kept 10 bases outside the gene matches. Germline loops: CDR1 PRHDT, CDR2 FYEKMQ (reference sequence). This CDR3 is CASSFPWGEGDNEQFF. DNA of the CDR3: TGTGCCAGCAGCTTCCCTTGGGGGGAGGGAGACAATGAGCAGTTCTTC.

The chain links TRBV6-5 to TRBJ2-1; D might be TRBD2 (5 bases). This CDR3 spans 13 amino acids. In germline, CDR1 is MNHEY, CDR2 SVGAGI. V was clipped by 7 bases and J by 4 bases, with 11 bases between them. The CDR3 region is CASTPGLYNEQFF. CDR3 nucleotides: TGTGCCAGCACCCCTGGACTGTACAATGAGCAGTTCTTC.

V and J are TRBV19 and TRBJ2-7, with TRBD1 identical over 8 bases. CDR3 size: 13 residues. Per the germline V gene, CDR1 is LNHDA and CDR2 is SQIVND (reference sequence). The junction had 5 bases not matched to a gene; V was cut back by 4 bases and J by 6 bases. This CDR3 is CASSRQGRGEQYF. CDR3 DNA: TGTGCCAGTAGTAGACAGGGGAGAGGCGAGCAGTACTTC.

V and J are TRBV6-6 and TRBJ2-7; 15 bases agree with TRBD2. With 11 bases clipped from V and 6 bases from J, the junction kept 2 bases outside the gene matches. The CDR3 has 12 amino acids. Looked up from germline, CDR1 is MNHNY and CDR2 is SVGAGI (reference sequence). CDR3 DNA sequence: TGTGCCGGGGGACTAGCGGGAGGCGAGCAGTACTTC. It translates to CAGGLAGGEQYF.

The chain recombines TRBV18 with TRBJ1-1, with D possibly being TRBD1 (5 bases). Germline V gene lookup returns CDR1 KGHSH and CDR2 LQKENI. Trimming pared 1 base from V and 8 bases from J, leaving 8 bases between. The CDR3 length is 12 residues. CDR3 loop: CASSPLGVEAFF. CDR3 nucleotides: TGTGCCAGCTCACCACTAGGGGTGGAAGCTTTCTTT.

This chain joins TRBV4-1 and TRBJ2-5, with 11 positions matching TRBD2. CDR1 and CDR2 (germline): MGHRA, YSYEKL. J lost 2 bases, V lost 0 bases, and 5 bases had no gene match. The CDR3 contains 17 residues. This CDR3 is CASSQDPGLAEQETQYF. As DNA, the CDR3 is TGCGCCAGCAGCCAAGATCCGGGACTAGCGGAGCAAGAGACCCAGTACTTC.

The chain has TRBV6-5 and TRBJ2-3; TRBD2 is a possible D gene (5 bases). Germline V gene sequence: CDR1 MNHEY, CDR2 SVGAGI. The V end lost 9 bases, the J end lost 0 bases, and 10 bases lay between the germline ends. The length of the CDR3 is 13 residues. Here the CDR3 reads CASRGSSTDTQYF. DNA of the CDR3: TGTGCCAGTCGGGGATCTAGCACAGATACGCAGTATTTT.

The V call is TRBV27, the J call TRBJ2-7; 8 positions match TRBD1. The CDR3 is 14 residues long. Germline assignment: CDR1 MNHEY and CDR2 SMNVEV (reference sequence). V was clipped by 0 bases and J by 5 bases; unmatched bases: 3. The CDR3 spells CASSLSRGLNEQYF. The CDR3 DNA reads TGTGCCAGCAGTTTATCCAGGGGGCTGAACGAGCAGTACTTC.